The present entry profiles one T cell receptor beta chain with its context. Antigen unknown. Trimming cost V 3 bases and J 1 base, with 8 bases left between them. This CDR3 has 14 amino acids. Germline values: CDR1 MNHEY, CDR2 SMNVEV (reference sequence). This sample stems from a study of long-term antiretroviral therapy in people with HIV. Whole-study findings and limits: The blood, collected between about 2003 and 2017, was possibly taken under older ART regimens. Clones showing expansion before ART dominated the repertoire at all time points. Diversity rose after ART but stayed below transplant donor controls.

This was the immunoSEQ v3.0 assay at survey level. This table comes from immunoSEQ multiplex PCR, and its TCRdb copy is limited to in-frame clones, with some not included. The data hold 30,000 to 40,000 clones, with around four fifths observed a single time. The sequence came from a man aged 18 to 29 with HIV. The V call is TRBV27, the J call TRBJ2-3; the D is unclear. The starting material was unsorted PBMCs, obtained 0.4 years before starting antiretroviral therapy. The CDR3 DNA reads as TGTGCCAGCAGTTTTTGGGGTGGCACAGATACGCAGTATTTT. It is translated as CASSFWGGTDTQYF.